Shown below are 27 T cell receptor beta chains from a single sample sequenced in a study of T cell responses to AZD1222 COVID-19 vaccine. Here immunoSEQ multiplex PCR was the method, and the copy in TCRdb shows in-frame clones only, minus some. The table includes 110,000 or so clones, roughly 88% detected once. Sequencing was performed on peripheral blood, taken on day 0 of AZD1222 vaccination. These receptor sequences come from an adult in good health.

This rearrangement joins TRBV30 to TRBJ2-7, with a possible D match to TRBD2 (6 bases). Germline lookup yields CDR1 GTSNPN and CDR2 SVGIG (reference sequence). The ends were cut back, 4 bases at V and 7 bases at J, with 14 bases in the middle. The CDR3 has 12 amino acids. CDR3 residues: CAWTSGGGEQYF. CDR3 coding DNA: TGTGCCTGGACCTCCGGAGGAGGGGAGCAGTACTTC.

V and J are TRBV24-1 and TRBJ2-3; D is possibly TRBD2 (5 bases). Germline V gene lookup returns CDR1 KGHDR and CDR2 SFDVKD. There are 12 residues in the CDR3. V dropped 9 bases and J dropped 0 bases, with 6 bases sitting between them. DNA for the CDR3: TGTGCCACCGGGGAGAGCACAGATACGCAGTATTTT. Protein: CATGESTDTQYF.

This chain links TRBV3-1 (or the pseudogene TRBV3-2) with TRBJ1-2; 11 bases align to TRBD1. J was trimmed by 2 bases and V by 1 base; bases with no gene match: 3. CDR3 length: 16 residues. CDR1 is LGHDT and CDR2 is YNNKEL in the germline V gene (reference sequence). CDR3 DNA sequence: TGTGCCAGCAGCCAAGGAGGGACAGGGGGGAACTATGGCTACACCTTC. Its protein product is CASSQGGTGGNYGYTF.

The chain combines TRBV10-2 with TRBJ1-6; TRBD1 aligns across 9 bases. Trimming took 6 bases from V and 2 from J; bases not matched to a gene: 8. The CDR3 totals 17 residues. In germline, CDR1 is WSHSY, CDR2 SAAADI. The CDR3 sequence is CASRGTGGTAYNSPLHF. For the CDR3, the DNA is TGCGCCAGCAGGGGAACAGGGGGCACGGCCTATAATTCACCCCTCCACTTT.

The chain links TRBV19 to TRBJ1-1, with D tentatively TRBD1 (5 bases). The length of the CDR3 is 14 residues. The germline CDR1 and CDR2 sequences are LNHDA and SQIVND (reference sequence). V gave up 3 bases and J gave up 4 bases, with 12 bases separating them. In nucleotides, the CDR3 is TGTGCCAGTAGTATCCGGGGGACGGTCACTGAAGCTTTCTTT. It encodes CASSIRGTVTEAFF.

The count of this clone is one. The chain recombines TRBV9 with TRBJ1-2; 11 nucleotides agree with TRBD1. The germline V gene encodes CDR1 SGDLS and CDR2 YYNGEE. V shed 4 bases and J 4 bases; nucleotides not matched to a gene: 3. The CDR3 runs to 14 residues. The CDR3 DNA is TGTGCCAGCAGCTGGACAGGGGGCGCCTATGGCTACACCTTC. Translated: CASSWTGGAYGYTF.

The rearrangement joins TRBV27 to TRBJ2-7; 11 bases map to TRBD2. The CDR3 has 15 residues. With V trimmed by 6 bases and J by 6 bases, 10 bases remained unmatched. Germline CDR1 and CDR2: MNHEY and SMNVEV (reference sequence). CDR3 sequence (DNA): TGTGCCAGCAGCCGACTAGCGGGACTCGGCCTCGAGCAGTACGTC. Its protein is CASSRLAGLGLEQYV.

The V call is TRBV30, the J call TRBJ1-1; D gene ambiguous. This CDR3 is built from 11 residues. The germline gives CDR1 GTSNPN, CDR2 SVGIG (reference sequence). Trimming left V 8 bases short and J 3 bases short, with 10 bases between. In DNA form, the CDR3 reads TGTGCCGGTCGGAGGGACACTGAAGCTTTCTTT. Its translation: CAGRRDTEAFF.

The genes are TRBV11-2 and TRBJ2-7, with D maybe TRBD1 (6 bases). Trimming left V 1 base short and J 4 bases short, with 14 bases between. The germline V gene has CDR1 SGHAT and CDR2 FQNNGV. This CDR3 region has 15 residues. CDR3 nucleotide sequence: TGTGCCAGCAGCTTAGCCCGGACAGTAATGTACGAGCAGTACTTC. It codes for CASSLARTVMYEQYF. The full variable domain, completed using reference TRBV11-2 and TRBJ2-7, is EAGVAQSPRYKIIEKRQSVAFWCNPISGHATLYWYQQILGQGPKLLIQFQNNGVVDDSQLPKDRFSAERLKGVDSTLKIQPAKLEDSAVYLCASSLARTVMYEQYFGPGTRLTVT.

The rearrangement links TRBV20-1 to TRBJ1-5; no firm D call. The CDR3 is made up of 13 amino acids. V shed 3 bases and J shed 5 bases, with 11 bases lying between them. Germline CDR1 DFQATT, CDR2 SNEGSKA (reference sequence). The CDR3 spells CSASQVGDQPQHF. The CDR3 coding sequence is TGCAGTGCTAGTCAGGTCGGGGATCAGCCCCAGCATTTT.

This chain links TRBV5-4 with TRBJ1-2; the match to TRBD1 covers 12 bases. Trimming cost V 0 bases and J 7 bases; bases outside gene matches: 1. The CDR3 totals 14 residues. In germline, CDR1 is SGHNT, CDR2 YYREEE (reference sequence). DNA for the CDR3: TGTGCCAGCAGCTTGGGGGGACAGGGGGCTGGCTACACCTTC. Protein sequence: CASSLGGQGAGYTF.

The V and J genes are TRBV28 and TRBJ1-2; TRBD1 aligns across 7 bases. CDR1 and CDR2 from the germline V gene are MDHEN and SYDVKM. The CDR3 has 14 amino acids. V lost 1 base and J lost 8; bases outside the gene matches: 7. The CDR3 sequence: CASSLYQGEKGYTF. The CDR3 DNA is TGTGCCAGCAGTTTATATCAGGGGGAAAAAGGCTACACCTTC.

This sequence joins TRBV19 and TRBJ2-3; no clear D. Germline V gene sequence: CDR1 LNHDA, CDR2 SQIVND (reference sequence). V was shortened by 5 bases and J by 3 bases, with 9 bases between the two germline ends. This CDR3 is 13 amino acids long. The CDR3 loop reads CASSLERTDTQYF. The DNA of the CDR3 is TGTGCCAGTAGTCTTGAAAGAACAGATACGCAGTATTTT.

J is TRBJ1-2 and V is TRBV7-9; perhaps TRBD1 as D (6 bases). The CDR3 is 17 residues long. Germline V gene lookup returns CDR1 SEHNR and CDR2 FQNEAQ (reference sequence). Trimming pared 6 bases from V and 5 bases from J, leaving 25 bases between. The CDR3 spells CASRPPTGRRVLYGYTF. The CDR3 nucleotides read TGTGCCAGCAGACCTCCCACAGGGCGGAGGGTCCTTTATGGCTACACCTTC.

This clone has more than one count but fewer than ten. The gene calls are TRBV9 and TRBJ1-5; D gene uncertain. Germline V gene data show CDR1 as SGDLS and CDR2 as YYNGEE. The CDR3 consists of 15 residues. The V end lost 0 bases, the J end lost 7 bases, and 14 bases lay between the germline ends. This CDR3 is CASSVEGRADQPQHF. CDR3 nucleotide sequence: TGTGCCAGCAGCGTAGAGGGTAGGGCAGACCAGCCCCAGCATTTT. Together with reference TRBV9 and TRBJ1-5, the CDR3 gives the full variable domain: DSGVTQTPKHLITATGQRVTLRCSPRSGDLSVYWYQQSLDQGLQFLIQYYNGEERAKGNILERFSAQQFPDLHSELNLSSLELGDSALYFCASSVEGRADQPQHFGDGTRLSIL.

The V and J genes are TRBV29-1 and TRBJ1-2, with 8 bases that match TRBD1. Germline CDR1 SQVTM, CDR2 ANQGSEA. The V and J ends lost 7 bases and 6 bases, in that order; junction bases with no gene match: 10. CDR3 size: 13 residues. This CDR3 reads CSARGTGLDGYTF. The CDR3 DNA follows: TGCAGCGCCCGTGGGACAGGCCTTGATGGCTACACCTTC.

The V call is TRBV6-1, the J call TRBJ1-5; D possibly corresponds to TRBD1 (6 bases). The germline gives CDR1 MNHNS, CDR2 SASEGT. With 1 base removed from V and 2 bases from J, the gap between germline ends came to 12 bases. This CDR3 comprises 16 residues. In DNA, the CDR3 is TGTGCCAGCAGTGAAGGGACACAGGGCCGCAATCAGCCCCAGCATTTT. Amino acids: CASSEGTQGRNQPQHF.

The chain links TRBV15 to TRBJ2-1, with a tentative D call TRBD1 (5 bases). Germline CDR1 and CDR2: LNHNV and YYDKDF (reference sequence). The CDR3 is made up of 14 amino acids. V was shortened by 1 base and J by 7 bases, with 11 bases between the two germline ends. The CDR3 region is CATSRGGGGNEQFF. The CDR3, as DNA: TGTGCCACCAGCAGAGGGGGCGGTGGAAATGAGCAGTTCTTC.

The chain combines TRBV28 with TRBJ2-2; no reliable D call. Trimming stripped 0 bases from V and 0 bases from J, with 8 bases between. Germline CDR1 and CDR2: MDHEN and SYDVKM. This CDR3 region has 16 residues. This chain's CDR3 is CASSLWTFTNTGELFF. CDR3 bases: TGTGCCAGCAGTTTATGGACATTCACGAACACCGGGGAGCTGTTTTTT.

The J gene is TRBJ2-7, the V gene TRBV19, with TRBD2 matching over 10 bases. Germline V CDR1 and CDR2: LNHDA, SQIVND (reference sequence). The CDR3 loop spans 14 amino acids. With V trimmed by 4 bases and J by 5 bases, 5 bases remained unmatched. This CDR3 is CASSTVAGGNEQYV. Here the CDR3 DNA reads TGTGCCAGTAGTACAGTAGCGGGAGGCAACGAGCAGTACGTC.

This clone was observed a handful of times. The V gene is TRBV4-1, the J gene TRBJ1-4, with a tentative D call TRBD1 (6 bases). Per the germline V gene, CDR1 is MGHRA and CDR2 is YSYEKL. CDR3 length: 16 amino acids. Deletions cut 1 base from V and 7 bases from J, with 16 bases between. DNA of the CDR3: TGCGCCAGCAGCCAAGTTCCCGGGGGCGCCGGTGAAAAACTGTTTTTT. Translation: CASSQVPGGAGEKLFF.

This clone was counted a few times. CDR3 in DNA: TGTGCCAGCAGCGCCCTAGACAGGGGTGGCTACACCTTC. It yields the protein CASSALDRGGYTF. The V call is TRBV7-2, the J call TRBJ1-2; 8 bases match TRBD1. Germline-derived CDR1 and CDR2 are SGHTA and FQGNSA. Trimming removed 5 bases from V and 7 bases from J; junction bases left unmatched: 6. CDR3 size: 13 residues.

The gene calls are TRBV29-1 and TRBJ2-2, with a possible D match to TRBD2 (5 bases). The germline V gene has CDR1 SQVTM and CDR2 ANQGSEA. V was pared by 3 bases and J by 2 bases, with 7 bases between. CDR3 length equals 13 residues. The CDR3 protein is CSVDGINTGELFF. The CDR3 DNA sequence: TGCAGCGTTGACGGGATCAACACCGGGGAGCTGTTTTTT.

The chain uses TRBV6-5 and TRBJ1-6; 8 bases are a match to TRBD1. The CDR3 extends over 16 amino acids. Per germline, CDR1 MNHEY and CDR2 SVGAGI. V dropped 2 bases and J dropped 6; count of bases not matched to a gene: 6. CDR3 sequence reads: CASSYVPDRGNSPLHF. Written as DNA, the CDR3 is TGTGCCAGCAGTTACGTTCCTGACAGGGGTAATTCACCCCTCCACTTT.

A remark on this clone: Other DNA sequences in the sample encode the same CDR3. This rearrangement joins TRBV7-2 to TRBJ1-5; no definite D call. The CDR3 spans 13 residues. CDR1 and CDR2 (germline): SGHTA, FQGNSA. V lost 1 base and J 4 bases, leaving 5 bases between the germline ends. In nucleotides, the CDR3 is TGTGCCAGCAGCTTAGTCGGAAATCAGCCCCAGCATTTT. Translated: CASSLVGNQPQHF.

This chain uses TRBV3-1 (or the pseudogene TRBV3-2) with TRBJ1-2, with D unresolved. The length of the CDR3 is 12 residues. Germline-derived CDR1 and CDR2 are LGHDT and YNNKEL (reference sequence). Trimming took off 1 base at V and 4 bases at J, with 4 bases between the two ends. This chain's CDR3 is CASSQAAYGYTF. The DNA for the CDR3 is TGTGCCAGCAGCCAAGCTGCCTATGGCTACACCTTC.

The V and J genes are TRBV3-1 (or the pseudogene TRBV3-2) and TRBJ1-2; 9 positions agree with TRBD1. V lost 3 bases and J lost 6; bases outside the gene matches: 2. Germline V gives CDR1 LGHDT, CDR2 YNNKEL (reference sequence). The CDR3 consists of 13 residues. The chain's CDR3 is CASSHRTGDGYTF. CDR3 coding DNA: TGTGCCAGCAGCCACCGGACAGGGGATGGCTACACCTTC.